The present entry profiles one T cell receptor beta chain with its context. The antigen remains unidentified. The data are from a study of radiation and T cells in renal cell carcinoma. The treatment denotes: treatment-naive control, cytoreductive nephrectomy. The patient's renal cell carcinoma had clear cell pathology. Controls included a handful of female and about 10 male donors, resected 2011 to 2014. The CDR3 runs 14 residues. V shed 7 bases and J shed 10 bases, with 19 bases lying between them. CDR1 MNHEY and CDR2 SVGAGI come from the germline V gene. Sequencing used immunoSEQ multiplex PCR; TCRdb keeps in-frame clones, though not all of them. The sample lists 18,000 or so clones, roughly 60% occurring once. Findings and limits, study-wide: Irradiated tumors held more dominant CDR3 motifs than control tumors.

The sample was tumor tissue, taken from a patient whose treatment was nephrectomy without radiotherapy. The gene calls are TRBV6-5 and TRBJ1-4; D ambiguous. The source of this sequence is a man aged 50 to 60 with renal cell carcinoma. The CDR3 bases are TGTGCCAGCAAACACCCCCAAGGACCCGGAAAACTGTTTTTT. Protein: CASKHPQGPGKLFF.